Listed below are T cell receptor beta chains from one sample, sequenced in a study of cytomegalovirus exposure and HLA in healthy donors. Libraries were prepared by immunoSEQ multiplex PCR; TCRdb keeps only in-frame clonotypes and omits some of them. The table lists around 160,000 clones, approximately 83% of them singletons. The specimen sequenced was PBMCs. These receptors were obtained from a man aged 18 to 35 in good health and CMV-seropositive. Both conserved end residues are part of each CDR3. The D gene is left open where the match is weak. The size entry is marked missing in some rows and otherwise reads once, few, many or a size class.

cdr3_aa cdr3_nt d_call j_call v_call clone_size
CSSSLAASGGEQYF TGTTCCAGCAGCTTAGCGGCTAGCGGGGGCGAGCAGTACTTC TRBD2 TRBJ2-7 TRBV7-9 .
CASSPTSFGTYEQYF TGTGCCAGCAGTCCGACTAGTTTCGGTACCTACGAGCAGTACTTC . TRBJ2-7 TRBV6-1 few
CASSGFGLAGGTDTQYF TGTGCCAGCAGCGGATTCGGACTAGCGGGGGGCACAGATACGCAGTATTTT TRBD2 TRBJ2-3 TRBV9 .
CASSLGTGKGYEQYF TGTGCCAGCAGTCTCGGGACAGGGAAAGGCTACGAGCAGTACTTC TRBD1 TRBJ2-7 TRBV27 .
CASSEARVSGNTIYF TGTGCCAGCAGTGAAGCCCGGGTCTCTGGAAACACCATATATTTT . TRBJ1-3 TRBV2 .
CASSYTGAGNTIYF TGTGCCAGCAGCTATACAGGGGCCGGAAACACCATATATTTT TRBD1 TRBJ1-3 TRBV7-9 .
CASSPPEGTGVTEAFF TGTGCCAGCTCACCACCGGAGGGGACAGGGGTCACTGAAGCTTTCTTT TRBD1 TRBJ1-1 TRBV18 .
CASSEFPGGATYQETQYF TGTGCCAGCAGTGAATTTCCCGGCGGGGCGACGTACCAAGAGACCCAGTACTTC . TRBJ2-5 TRBV6-1 .
CASSVARGPSPLHF TGTGCCAGCAGTGTTGCCAGGGGGCCATCACCCCTCCACTTT TRBD1 TRBJ1-6 TRBV6-1 .
CAWSVLGRYGGELFF TGTGCCTGGAGTGTACTAGGGAGATATGGCGGGGAGCTGTTTTTT . TRBJ2-2 TRBV30 .
CASSYLSGNSGNTIYF TGTGCCAGTAGTTATTTGTCAGGGAACTCTGGAAACACCATATATTTT . TRBJ1-3 TRBV19 .
CASSAGWSTDTQYF TGTGCCAGCAGCGCGGGGTGGAGCACAGATACGCAGTATTTT . TRBJ2-3 TRBV9 .
CASSLGLQGVSEAFF TGCGCCAGCAGCTTGGGGCTACAGGGGGTGTCTGAAGCTTTCTTT TRBD1 TRBJ1-1 TRBV5-1 .
CASSPWGEGYTF TGTGCCAGCAGCCCATGGGGGGAAGGCTACACCTTC . TRBJ1-2 TRBV7-2 .
CASSEGGQAAYEQYF TGTGCCAGCAGTGAGGGGGGACAGGCCGCCTACGAGCAGTACTTC TRBD1 TRBJ2-7 TRBV2 .
CASSYSAGSSYEQYF TGTGCCAGCAGTTACTCAGCCGGGAGCTCCTACGAGCAGTACTTC . TRBJ2-7 TRBV6-5 .
CASSQEGVWGQRPTGELFF TGTGCCAGCAGCCAAGAGGGGGTGTGGGGGCAACGTCCTACCGGGGAGCTGTTTTTT . TRBJ2-2 TRBV11-3 .
CASWSLLAGGRTDTQYF TGTGCCAGTTGGAGCCTCCTAGCGGGGGGGCGCACAGATACGCAGTATTTT TRBD2 TRBJ2-3 TRBV2 .
CAWSVRVGLAGSTAQYF TGTGCCTGGAGTGTACGGGTCGGACTAGCGGGGTCCACGGCCCAGTACTTC TRBD2 TRBJ2-5 TRBV30 .
CATLAGNYEKLFF TGTGCCACCCTTGCCGGGAACTATGAAAAACTGTTTTTT . TRBJ1-4 TRBV19 .
CASSPEFGNTEAFF TGTGCCAGCAGCCCCGAGTTCGGGAACACTGAAGCTTTCTTT . TRBJ1-1 TRBV11-2 once
CSVSVLDTQYF TGCAGCGTTTCCGTTTTAGATACGCAGTATTTT . TRBJ2-3 TRBV29-1 .
CASRTQGYGYTF TGTGCCAGCAGAACTCAGGGGTATGGCTACACCTTC . TRBJ1-2 TRBV25-1 .
CASSQEWLAGGLPSGANVLTF TGCGCCAGCAGCCAAGAATGGCTAGCGGGGGGCCTACCCTCTGGGGCCAACGTCCTGACTTTC TRBD2 TRBJ2-6 TRBV4-3 .
CASSIAGVYGYTF TGTGCCAGTAGTATCGCAGGGGTCTATGGCTACACCTTC . TRBJ1-2 TRBV19 .
CATSRDTGFQHF TGTGCCACCAGCAGAGATACCGGGTTCCAGCATTTT . TRBJ1-5 TRBV15 .
CASGGQGTYGYTF TGTGCCAGCGGTGGACAGGGTACATATGGCTACACCTTC TRBD1 TRBJ1-2 TRBV2 .
CASSYGLRTNEKLFF TGTGCCAGCAGCTACGGACTCAGAACTAATGAAAAACTGTTTTTT . TRBJ1-4 TRBV7-9 few
CASSWGRGNQPQHF TGTGCCAGCAGTTGGGGCAGGGGAAATCAGCCCCAGCATTTT . TRBJ1-5 TRBV27 .
CASSPPVGAGSSYNEQFF TGTGCCAGCTCACCACCGGTCGGAGCGGGGAGCTCCTACAATGAGCAGTTCTTC TRBD2 TRBJ2-1 TRBV18 .
CASSLTDSTDTQYF TGTGCTAGCAGCTTAACGGACTCCACAGATACGCAGTATTTT . TRBJ2-3 TRBV7-7 .
CASSLTGSEQYF TGTGCCAGCAGCTTGACAGGGTCCGAGCAGTACTTC . TRBJ2-7 TRBV5-4 few
CASSSGRGELNTEAFF TGTGCCAGCAGCTCAGGGAGGGGGGAACTGAACACTGAAGCTTTCTTT . TRBJ1-1 TRBV11-2 .
CASSQGSGSLPDTQYF TGCGCCAGCAGCCAAGGATCGGGGAGCCTTCCAGATACGCAGTATTTT . TRBJ2-3 TRBV4-3 .
CASSQGTTGGDEKLFF TGCGCCAGCAGCCAAGGGACGACAGGGGGCGATGAAAAACTGTTTTTT TRBD1 TRBJ1-4 TRBV4-3 .
CAISPTGVEAFF TGTGCCATCAGCCCGACAGGAGTCGAAGCTTTCTTT . TRBJ1-1 TRBV10-3 .
CASSPGPLQETQYF TGCGCCAGCAGCCCTGGTCCACTCCAAGAGACCCAGTACTTC . TRBJ2-5 TRBV5-1 .
CASSEGGQTYGYTF TGTGCCAGCAGTGAAGGCGGACAGACTTATGGCTACACCTTC . TRBJ1-2 TRBV6-1 .
CASSIAGGIYEQYF TGTGCCAGTAGTATAGCAGGGGGCATTTACGAGCAGTACTTC TRBD1 TRBJ2-7 TRBV19 .
CASSYSGDPSGYTF TGTGCCAGCAGTTACTCGGGCGACCCTTCTGGCTACACCTTC . TRBJ1-2 TRBV6-5 .
CASGGGGAEAFF TGTGCCAGCGGCGGGGGGGGCGCTGAAGCTTTCTTT . TRBJ1-1 TRBV5-6 .
CASSLVASNLRSPLHF TGCGCCAGCAGCTTGGTCGCGAGTAATTTACGTTCACCCCTCCACTTT . TRBJ1-6 TRBV5-1 .
CASSLTGGIGYNEQFF TGTGCCAGCAGCCTGACAGGGGGAATTGGTTACAATGAGCAGTTCTTC TRBD1 TRBJ2-1 TRBV7-8 .
CAISRTVSGNTIYF TGTGCCATCAGCCGGACAGTTAGTGGAAACACCATATATTTT . TRBJ1-3 TRBV10-3 .
CASSSSVLGGRTDTQYF TGTGCCAGCAGCTCGAGCGTTTTGGGGGGGCGAACAGATACGCAGTATTTT . TRBJ2-3 TRBV12-1 .
CASSAQPGQREMNTEAFF TGTGCCAGCAGTGCCCAACCGGGACAAAGAGAAATGAACACTGAAGCTTTCTTT . TRBJ1-1 TRBV6-1 once
CASSYLGRGQPQYF TGTGCCAGCAGTTACTTAGGCAGGGGTCAGCCCCAGTACTTC . TRBJ2-5 TRBV6-5 .
CATQVGDEQYF TGTGCCACCCAAGTAGGGGACGAGCAGTACTTC . TRBJ2-7 TRBV7-9 many
CASSPTGGDGYTF TGTGCCAGCAGCCCTACAGGGGGAGATGGCTACACCTTC TRBD1 TRBJ1-2 TRBV5-4 .
CASSPLSGGGLGTQYF TGCGCCAGCAGCCCCCTTAGCGGGGGCGGCTTGGGTACGCAGTATTTT TRBD2 TRBJ2-3 TRBV4-1 .
CASSLRAGADYEQYF TGTGCCAGCAGCTTAAGGGCAGGGGCAGACTACGAGCAGTACTTC . TRBJ2-7 TRBV7-9 .
CASSERRLAGDNQSTYQETQYF TGTGCCAGCAGCGAAAGGAGATTAGCGGGGGACAACCAATCGACGTACCAAGAGACCCAGTACTTC TRBD2 TRBJ2-5 TRBV6-7 .
CSVEDHLSGGLAGGAYEQYF TGCAGCGTTGAAGATCACCTTTCAGGAGGGCTAGCGGGGGGAGCCTACGAGCAGTACTTC TRBD2 TRBJ2-7 TRBV29-1 .
CASKRGGYYNEQFF TGTGCCAGCAAACGGGGGGGGTACTACAATGAGCAGTTCTTC TRBD2 TRBJ2-1 TRBV2 .
CASSRLLAGGPFF TGCGCCAGCAGCCGACTGCTAGCGGGGGGACCGTTCTTC TRBD2 TRBJ2-1 TRBV4-1 .
CASTPTGVLANEKLFF TGTGCCAGCACCCCTACCGGGGTTTTGGCTAATGAAAAACTGTTTTTT . TRBJ1-4 TRBV25-1 .
CASGSGGAGTDTQYF TGCGCCAGCGGTAGCGGGGGGGCCGGCACAGATACGCAGTATTTT TRBD2 TRBJ2-3 TRBV5-1 .
CSSTDRDNEQFF TGTTCCAGCACGGACAGGGACAATGAGCAGTTCTTC TRBD1 TRBJ2-1 TRBV7-9 .
CASGQGYNEQFF TGCGCCAGCGGACAGGGCTACAATGAGCAGTTCTTC TRBD1 TRBJ2-1 TRBV5-1 .